This record covers a single T cell receptor beta chain. Its antigen is unknown. TCRdb re-analysed the 5' RACE reads in MiXCR, keeping a single row per CDR3 protein. The sample yields hundreds of thousands of distinct CDR3 sequences, 8% to 9% seen once. CDR3 length equals 14 residues. Germline V gene lookup returns CDR1 SGHTA and CDR2 FQGNSA. V dropped 5 bases and J dropped 7 bases, with 14 bases sitting between them. This record comes from a study of identical twins. General study points: Twins shared beta out-of-frame sequences in excess, but this excess was weaker.

Everyone who gave samples was a healthy Caucasian. These data also formed part of another study, on yellow fever vaccine responses in identical twins.

The receptor's source is a woman younger than 30 in good health. V and J are TRBV7-2 and TRBJ1-4; no definite D call. The sequencing sample was made of PBMCs. Here the CDR3 DNA reads TGTGCCAGCAGCCGTGGAGGTATCTCTGAAAAACTGTTTTTT. This gives the protein CASSRGGISEKLFF.